Listed below are T cell receptor beta chains from one sample, sequenced in a study of blood T cell repertoires in COVID-19. Clones were read by immunoSEQ multiplex PCR, and TCRdb kept only the in-frame ones, dropping some. The sample has more than 250,000 clones, approximately 88% seen once; the top ten hold 5% to 7.5%. Material for sequencing was peripheral blood. All receptors derive from a man in his late teens or twenties who had recovered from COVID-19. CDR3s include the opening cysteine and the closing phenylalanine or tryptophan.

TRBV2	CASSDRVSSGNTIYF
TRBV4-1	CASSQDGTGLRETQYF
TRBV12-3/TRBV12-4	CASSFGTGYEQYF
TRBV3-1/TRBV3-2	CASSPQGLYGYTF
TRBV7-7	CASSLRAGGGETQYF
TRBV3-1/TRBV3-2	CASSPLGRGGGETQYF
TRBV10-2	CASRELAGGNSEQFF
TRBV5-1	CASSLSRDTEAFF
TRBV20-1	CSAAAAGAFF
TRBV6-5	CASSYSQGDGYTF
TRBV11-2	CASSLARGVTEAFF
TRBV19	CASSNPGTGVNYYDGYTF
TRBV4-1	CASSQRQGATAEAFF
TRBV9	CASSDWTGGLGYTF
TRBV3-1/TRBV3-2	CASSRTSSSYEQYF
TRBV30	CAWSVGGDYEQYF
TRBV9	CASSVGRSSGNTIYF
TRBV2	CASSEGEVAQYF
TRBV5-1	CASSFLAGVNSYEQYF
TRBV13	CASRTGNQPQHF
TRBV5-6	CASSLSGTSYEQYF
TRBV9	CASSVGLAGGPLYNEQFF
TRBV9	CASSEGVGEQFF
TRBV10-3	CATKQGQVSYNEQFF
TRBV5-1	CATNLDRAGYNEQFF
TRBV18	CASSPPTGPYGYTF
TRBV5-1	CASSLDSQYNEQFF
TRBV24-1	CATSGTTNTGELFF
TRBV2	CASRPDRGPADTQYF